This T cell receptor (beta chain) was identified in a study of cytomegalovirus exposure and HLA in healthy donors. The study's findings and limits: Segments of the TCR beta V type were, in most cases, productive about 90% or about 30% of the time in an earlier analysis. There were fewer than 200 TCR beta chains listed as cytomegalovirus-associated. Excluded: some indistinguishable V segments such as TRBV6-2 and TRBV6-3.

Healthy bone marrow donors formed the donor group. PCR amplification relied on 60 Vbeta primers (plus 13 Jbeta primers). Assay used: immunoSEQ multiplex PCR; TCRdb lists only in-frame clones, some missing. The sample lists about 140,000 clones, roughly 65% seen once, with 1.5% to 2% in the top ten. The CDR3 loop spans 12 amino acids. With 6 bases removed from V and 1 base from J, the gap between germline ends came to 6 bases. Germline V gives CDR1 MDHEN, CDR2 SYDVKM. As to this clone: Its antigen remains unknown.

The genes are TRBV28 and TRBJ1-1; D remains ambiguous. The clonotype originates from a woman aged 25 to 39 in good health and CMV-seronegative. The source material was PBMCs. The CDR3 bases are TGTGCCAGCAGGGCAGGGAACACTGAAGCTTTCTTT. Its protein is CASRAGNTEAFF.